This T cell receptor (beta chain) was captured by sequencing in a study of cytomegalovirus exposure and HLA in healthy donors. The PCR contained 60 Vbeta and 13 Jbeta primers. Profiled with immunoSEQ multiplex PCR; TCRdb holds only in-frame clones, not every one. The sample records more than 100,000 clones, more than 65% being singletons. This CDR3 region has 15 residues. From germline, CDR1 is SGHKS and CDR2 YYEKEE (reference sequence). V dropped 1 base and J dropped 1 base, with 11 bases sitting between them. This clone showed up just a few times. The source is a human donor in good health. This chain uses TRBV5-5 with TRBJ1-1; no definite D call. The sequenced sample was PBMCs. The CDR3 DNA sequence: TGTGCCAGCAGCTTGATAAGCGTGGAGAACACTGAAGCTTTCTTT. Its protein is CASSLISVENTEAFF. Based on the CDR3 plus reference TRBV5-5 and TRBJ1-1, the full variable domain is DAGVTQSPTHLIKTRGQQVTLRCSPISGHKSVSWYQQVLGQGPQFIFQYYEKEERGRGNFPDRFSARQFPNYSSELNVNALLLGDSALYLCASSLISVENTEAFFGQGTRLTVV.